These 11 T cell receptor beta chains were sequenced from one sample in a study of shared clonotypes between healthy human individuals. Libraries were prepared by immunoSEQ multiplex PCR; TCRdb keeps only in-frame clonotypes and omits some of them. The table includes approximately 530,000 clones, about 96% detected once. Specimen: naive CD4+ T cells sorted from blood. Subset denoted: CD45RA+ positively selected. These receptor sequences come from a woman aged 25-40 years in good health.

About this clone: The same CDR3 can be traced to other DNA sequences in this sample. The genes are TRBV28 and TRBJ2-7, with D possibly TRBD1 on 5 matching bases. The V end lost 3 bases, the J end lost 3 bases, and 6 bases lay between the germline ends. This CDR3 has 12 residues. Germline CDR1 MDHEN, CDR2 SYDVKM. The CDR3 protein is CASSLQGYEQYF. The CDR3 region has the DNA TGTGCCAGCAGTTTGCAGGGCTACGAGCAGTACTTC.

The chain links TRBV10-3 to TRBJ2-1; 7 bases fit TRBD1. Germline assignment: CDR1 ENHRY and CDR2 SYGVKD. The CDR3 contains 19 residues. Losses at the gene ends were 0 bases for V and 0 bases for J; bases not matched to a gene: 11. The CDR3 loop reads CAISESIGQRQGSYNEQFF. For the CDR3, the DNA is TGTGCCATCAGTGAGTCGATAGGGCAGAGACAGGGCTCCTACAATGAGCAGTTCTTC.

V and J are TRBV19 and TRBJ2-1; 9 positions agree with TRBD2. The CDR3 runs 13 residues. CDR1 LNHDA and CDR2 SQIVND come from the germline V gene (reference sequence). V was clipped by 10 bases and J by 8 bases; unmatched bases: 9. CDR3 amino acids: CAKTVAGDHEQFF. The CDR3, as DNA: TGTGCCAAAACCGTAGCGGGAGACCATGAGCAGTTCTTC.

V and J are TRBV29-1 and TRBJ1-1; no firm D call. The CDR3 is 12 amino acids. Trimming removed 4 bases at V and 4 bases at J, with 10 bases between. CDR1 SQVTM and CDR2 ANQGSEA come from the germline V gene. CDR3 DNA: TGCAGCGTTGCCGGTTGGGGCACTGAAGCTTTCTTT. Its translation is CSVAGWGTEAFF.

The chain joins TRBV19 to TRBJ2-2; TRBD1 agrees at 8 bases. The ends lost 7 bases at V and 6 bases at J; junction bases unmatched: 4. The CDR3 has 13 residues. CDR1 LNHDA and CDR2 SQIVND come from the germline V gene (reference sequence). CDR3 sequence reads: CASTETGAGELFF. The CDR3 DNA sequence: TGTGCCAGTACAGAGACAGGGGCCGGGGAGCTGTTTTTT. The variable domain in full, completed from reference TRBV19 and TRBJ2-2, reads DGGITQSPKYLFRKEGQNVTLSCEQNLNHDAMYWYRQDPGQGLRLIYYSQIVNDFQKGDIAEGYSVSREKKESFPLTVTSAQKNPTAFYLCASTETGAGELFFGEGSRLTVL.

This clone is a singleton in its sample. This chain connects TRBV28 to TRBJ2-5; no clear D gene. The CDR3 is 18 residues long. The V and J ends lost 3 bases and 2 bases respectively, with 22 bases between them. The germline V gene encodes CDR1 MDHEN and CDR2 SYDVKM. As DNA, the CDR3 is TGTGCCAGCAGTTTGACTTTGGCCCAAGGTACTTTTCAAGAGACCCAGTACTTC. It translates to CASSLTLAQGTFQETQYF.

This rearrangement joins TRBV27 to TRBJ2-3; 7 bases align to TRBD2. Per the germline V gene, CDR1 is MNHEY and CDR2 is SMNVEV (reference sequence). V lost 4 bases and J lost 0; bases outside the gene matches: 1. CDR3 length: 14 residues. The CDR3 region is CASSYSGSTDTQYF. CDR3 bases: TGTGCCAGCAGTTATAGCGGGAGCACAGATACGCAGTATTTT.

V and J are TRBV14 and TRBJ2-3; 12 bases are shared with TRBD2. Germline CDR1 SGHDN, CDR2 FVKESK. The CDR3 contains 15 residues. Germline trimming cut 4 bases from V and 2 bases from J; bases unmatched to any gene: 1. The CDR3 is CASSRTSGNTDTQYF. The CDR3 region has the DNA TGTGCCAGCAGCCGGACTAGCGGGAACACAGATACGCAGTATTTT.

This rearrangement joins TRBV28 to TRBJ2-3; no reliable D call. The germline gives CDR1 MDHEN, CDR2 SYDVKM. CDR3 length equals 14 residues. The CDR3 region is CAEQARSSTDTQYF. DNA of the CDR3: TGTGCAGAGCAGGCCCGGTCTAGCACAGATACGCAGTATTTT.

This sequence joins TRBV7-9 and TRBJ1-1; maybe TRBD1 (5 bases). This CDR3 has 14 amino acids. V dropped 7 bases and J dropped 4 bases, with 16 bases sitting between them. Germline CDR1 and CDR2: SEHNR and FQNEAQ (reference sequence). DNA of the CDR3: TGTGCCAGCACCACGAAGGGGCGCGTCACTGAAGCTTTCTTT. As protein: CASTTKGRVTEAFF.

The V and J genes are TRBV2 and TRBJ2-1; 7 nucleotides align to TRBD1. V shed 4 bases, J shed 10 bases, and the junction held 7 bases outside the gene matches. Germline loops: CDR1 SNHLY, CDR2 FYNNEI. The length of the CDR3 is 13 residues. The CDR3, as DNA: TGTGCCAGCAGTGCTGAAGGGGGCAGCGAGCAGTTCTTC. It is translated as CASSAEGGSEQFF.